This T cell receptor (beta chain) was profiled in a study of shared clonotypes between healthy human individuals (dated by TCRdb to about 2020). For context, the study as a whole: A few men and a couple of women, aged 18 to 49 years, made up the cohort. For each donor, CD4 naive and CD4 memory were each run on three plates, CD8 naive on two plates, and CD8 memory on one plate. To estimate repertoire size and how much clonotypes are shared between individuals, the study performed deep sequencing of blood TCR repertoires from a few healthy adults. Libraries were prepared and TCR repertoires were sequenced by different laboratories using diverse techniques, in order to increase sequencing depth and limit assay-specific biases. Between about 0.94 and 8.9 billion PBMCs per donor were obtained by leukapheresis.

TCR CDR3 regions were amplified from genomic DNA by multiplex PCR using the deep immunoSEQ assay. Extracted genomic DNA from each cell subset was distributed evenly across all wells of several immunoSEQ 96-well plates, and each plate was treated as a replicate. For sorted subsets, approximately 200 ng of genomic DNA, equivalent to around 30,000 T cell genomes, went into each replicate PCR. Purified libraries were quantified with a Qubit 3.0 fluorometer, sized on a Bioanalyzer 2100, and re-quantified with the KAPA Library Quantification kit. Every immunoSEQ 96-well plate was sequenced on a separate single-read 150-cycle Illumina NextSeq 550 flow cell. As for how the authors treated the data: Because only junctional sequences without quality scores were contained in the immunoSEQ output, filtering matching that applied to full-length reads could not be performed. Sequences were annotated with PyIR, a Python wrapper for IgBLAST v1.9, and V/J genes and CDR3 were assigned using IMGT germline references. Reads were filtered out if the reads had weak V/J assignments (E-value above 1e-6), no CDR3, stop codons, out-of-frame junctions, or ambiguous translated residues. V3J clonotypes were defined by identical inferred V gene, J gene, and CDR3 amino acid sequence. The percentage overlap between two repertoires was calculated by dividing the number of shared unique clonotypes by the size of the smaller repertoire. Richness of each repertoire was evaluated using RTK rarefaction, the Chao1 estimator, and Recon v2.1 estimates of unobserved clonotypes. Generation probabilities for all TCRbeta clonotypes obtained by the gDNA method from a handful of donors were computed using OLGA. TCRdb provides this immuneACCESS table in a form limited to in-frame rearrangements. Some clones are lacking; in checked studies, under half of them reflect an unresolved V gene, and why the rest are absent is not known. Clonal size and the V and J genes are those of that table, whereas D and trimming came from the DNA. In all, the sample holds more than 2 million clones, and 90% to 95% of those were seen once. The ten largest account for roughly 0.13% of the sample.

The donors were healthy, HIV-negative adults with no recently reported acute infections or vaccinations. All donors were Caucasian adults living in Nashville, Tennessee, USA. CD4+ T cells were enriched by magnetic negative selection, after which naive cells were positively selected on CD45RA and the negative fraction was taken as the memory subset. After blood collection by leukapheresis, PBMCs were isolated using Ficoll-Histopaque density gradient centrifugation and then cryopreserved in the vapor phase of liquid nitrogen. Analytical flow cytometry was used to check the purity and quantity of every magnetically sorted T cell population. Genomic DNA was isolated from each sorted fraction and quantified by UV absorbance on a Nanodrop 2000c. As for this clone: Its antigen is unknown. No much larger clone exists at a distance of one base, and base qualities are not known. The same CDR3 can be traced to other DNA sequences in this sample.

Overall results and qualifications from the work: Sharing across several donors was observed for about 5% of naive CD4, 3% to 3.5% of naive CD8, 2.3% of memory CD4, and approximately 0.41% of memory CD8 clonotypes. Compared with non-shared clonotypes, the clonotypes found in all four sorted-subset donors had higher generation probabilities. Larger estimated clonotype richness was generally found for naive subsets than for memory subsets. Because the study included only a small number of donors, the genetic and exposure-history diversity represented was limited. Incomplete sequencing was indicated by rarefaction of sorted-subset datasets, despite the large sequencing depth. Sampling was restricted to blood, and TCR repertoires in tissue are likely to differ from TCR repertoires in blood. Based on pairwise subsampling, the degree of clonotype sharing among donors was expected to be affected by sequencing depth.

The receptor was isolated from a man aged 18 to 35 in good health. Sequences were obtained from naive CD4+ T cells sorted from blood. The cell subset or site label, as the study defines it: CD45RA+ positively selected.

The CDR3 has the sequence CASSRLAGGTDTQYF. The nucleotide sequence is TGTGCCAGCAGTCGACTAGCGGGCGGGACAGATACGCAGTATTTT. This sequence uses TRBV2 and TRBJ2-3, with TRBD2 identical over 10 junction bases. Per the germline V gene, SNHLY is the CDR1 and FYNNEI is the CDR2. Trimming leaves V shorter by 5 bases and J shorter by 3 bases, with the junction holding 5 bases beyond the gene matches. The CDR3, cysteine through phenylalanine, is 15 amino acids long. Only CDR3 DNA is held: 45 bases, read in frame from base 1. Outside the CDR3, residues come from the reference TRBV2 and TRBJ2-3 proteins, so the full variable domain is: EPEVTQTPSHQVTQMGQEVILRCVPISNHLYFYWYRQILGQKVEFLVSFYNNEISEKSEIFDDQFSVERPDGSNFTLKIRSTKLEDSAMYFCASSRLAGGTDTQYFGPGTRLTVL.